This is a list of T cell receptor beta chains from one sample in a study of identical twins. TCRdb processed the 5' RACE reads anew with MiXCR; each CDR3 protein has one entry. The data show approximately 250,000 distinct CDR3 sequences, with approximately 7.1% seen just once and about 14% held by the top ten. The sample was also reused in another study, on T cells expressing NK-cell markers.

The sequenced sample consisted of CD8+ T cells sorted from blood. The receptors derive from a woman aged 18 to 35 in good health. Both conserved end residues are part of each CDR3. The D gene is left open where the match is weak. The size entry is marked missing in some rows and otherwise reads once, few, many or a size class.

v_gene,abundance,j_gene,d_gene,CDR3nt,CDR3aa
TRBV20-1,many,TRBJ2-7,TRBD2,TGCAGTGCTAGAACCGGGACTAGCGCCTACGAGCAGTACTTC,CSARTGTSAYEQYF
TRBV10-3,many,TRBJ2-3,TRBD2,TGTGCCATCAGTGAGTCGCGACGAGCGGGAGAAACGGGAGATACGCAGTATTTT,CAISESRRAGETGDTQYF
TRBV7-6,few,TRBJ1-1,.,TGTGCCAGCAGCACCCGGGACACCCAAACAGGGAACACTGAAGCTTTCTTT,CASSTRDTQTGNTEAFF
TRBV5-6,few,TRBJ2-3,.,TGTGCCAGCTCCTGGGAAGAGGATACGCAGTATTTT,CASSWEEDTQYF
TRBV19,.,TRBJ1-2,.,TGTGCCAGTAGTATTGGGGGAAGGAGTGGTGGCTACACCTTC,CASSIGGRSGGYTF
TRBV2,.,TRBJ1-1,.,TGTGCCAGCAAGGGCAGGGCAGCTTTCTTT,CASKGRAAFF
TRBV10-3,many,TRBJ2-5,TRBD2,TGTGCCATCAGTGAGTCCGGGGGGGCCGACCTCCAAGAGACCCAGTACTTC,CAISESGGADLQETQYF
TRBV6-5,.,TRBJ1-4,.,TGTGCCAGCAGTTCCGGGAGTTATAATGAAAAACTGTTTTTT,CASSSGSYNEKLFF
TRBV6-5,few,TRBJ2-1,.,TGTGCCAGCAGTTCAGGACTAGAGCAGTTCTTC,CASSSGLEQFF
TRBV7-9,.,TRBJ1-4,TRBD1,TGTGCCAGCAGCTACCAGGGGGCCACTAATGAAAAACTGTTTTTT,CASSYQGATNEKLFF
TRBV6-1,few,TRBJ2-5,TRBD2,TGTGCCAGCAGCCTGCGGCTGGGAGGGGAGACCCAGTACTTC,CASSLRLGGETQYF
TRBV5-5,many,TRBJ2-7,TRBD1,TGTGCCAGCAGCTGGACGGGTAGGGGGCGCCCGGACGAGCAGTACTTC,CASSWTGRGRPDEQYF
TRBV3-1,.,TRBJ2-1,.,TGTGCCAGCAGCCAAGATCTGAGCTCCTACAATGAGCAGTTCTTC,CASSQDLSSYNEQFF
TRBV4-3,few,TRBJ2-6,TRBD1,TGCGCCAGCAGCCACCTCTACAGGGGGTCCGGGGCCAACGTCCTGACTTTC,CASSHLYRGSGANVLTF
TRBV11-2,.,TRBJ2-3,.,TGTGCCAGCACCCTACGGGTTGGGGGCACAGATACGCAGTATTTT,CASTLRVGGTDTQYF